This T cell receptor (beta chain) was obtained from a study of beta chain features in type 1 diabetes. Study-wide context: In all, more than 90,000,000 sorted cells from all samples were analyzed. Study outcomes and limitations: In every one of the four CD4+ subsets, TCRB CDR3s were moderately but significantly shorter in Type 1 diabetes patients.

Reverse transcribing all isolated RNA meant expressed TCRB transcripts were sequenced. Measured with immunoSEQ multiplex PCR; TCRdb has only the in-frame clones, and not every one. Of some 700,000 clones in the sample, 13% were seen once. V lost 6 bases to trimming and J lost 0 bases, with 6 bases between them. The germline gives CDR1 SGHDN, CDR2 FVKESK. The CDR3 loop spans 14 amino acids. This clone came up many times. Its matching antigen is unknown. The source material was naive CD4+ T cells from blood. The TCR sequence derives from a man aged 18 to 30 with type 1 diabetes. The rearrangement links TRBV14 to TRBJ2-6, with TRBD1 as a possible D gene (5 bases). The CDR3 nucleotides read TGTGCCAGCAGTGACAGCTCTGGGGCCAACGTCCTGACTTTC. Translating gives CASSDSSGANVLTF.